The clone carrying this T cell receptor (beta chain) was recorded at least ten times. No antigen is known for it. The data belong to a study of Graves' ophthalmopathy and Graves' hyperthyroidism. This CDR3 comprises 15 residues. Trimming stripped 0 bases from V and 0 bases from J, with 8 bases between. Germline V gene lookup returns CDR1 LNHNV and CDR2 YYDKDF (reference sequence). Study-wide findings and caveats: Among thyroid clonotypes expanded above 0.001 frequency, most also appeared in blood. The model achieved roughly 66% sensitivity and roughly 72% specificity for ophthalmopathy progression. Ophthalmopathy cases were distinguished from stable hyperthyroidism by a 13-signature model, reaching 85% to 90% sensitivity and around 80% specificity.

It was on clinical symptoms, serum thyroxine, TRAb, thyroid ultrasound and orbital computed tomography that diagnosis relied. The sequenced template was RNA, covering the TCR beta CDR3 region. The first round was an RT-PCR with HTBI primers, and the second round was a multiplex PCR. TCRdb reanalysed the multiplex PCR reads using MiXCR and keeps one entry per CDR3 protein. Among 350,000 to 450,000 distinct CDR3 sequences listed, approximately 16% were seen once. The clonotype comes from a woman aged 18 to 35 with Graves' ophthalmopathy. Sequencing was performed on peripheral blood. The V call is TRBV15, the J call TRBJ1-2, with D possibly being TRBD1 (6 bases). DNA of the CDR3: TGTGCCACCAGCAGAGAGGAGGGGGCTAACTATGGCTACACCTTC. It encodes CATSREEGANYGYTF.